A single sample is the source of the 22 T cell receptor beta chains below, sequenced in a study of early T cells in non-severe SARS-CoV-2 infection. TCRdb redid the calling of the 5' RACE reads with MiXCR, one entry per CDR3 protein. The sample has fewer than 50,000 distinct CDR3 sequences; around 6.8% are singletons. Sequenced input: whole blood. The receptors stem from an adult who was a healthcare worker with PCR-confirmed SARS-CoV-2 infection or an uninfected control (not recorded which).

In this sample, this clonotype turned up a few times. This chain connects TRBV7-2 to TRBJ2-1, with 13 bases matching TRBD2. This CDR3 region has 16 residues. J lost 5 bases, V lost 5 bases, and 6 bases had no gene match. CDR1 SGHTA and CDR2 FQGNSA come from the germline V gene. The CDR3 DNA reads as TGTGCCAGCAGCCGGAGAGGGACTAGCGGGAACAATGAGCAGTTCTTC. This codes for CASSRRGTSGNNEQFF.

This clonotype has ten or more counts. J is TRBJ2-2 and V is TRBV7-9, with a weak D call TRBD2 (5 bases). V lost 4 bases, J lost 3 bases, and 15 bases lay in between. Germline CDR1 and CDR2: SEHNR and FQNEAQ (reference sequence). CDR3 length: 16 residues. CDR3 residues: CASSSPSGLDTGELFF. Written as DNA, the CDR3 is TGTGCCAGCAGCTCCCCCTCGGGGTTGGACACCGGGGAGCTGTTTTTT. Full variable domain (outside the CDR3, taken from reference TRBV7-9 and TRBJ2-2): DTGVSQNPRHKITKRGQNVTFRCDPISEHNRLYWYRQTLGQGPEFLTYFQNEAQLEKSRLLSDRFSAERPKGSFSTLEIQRTEQGDSAMYLCASSSPSGLDTGELFFGEGSRLTVL.

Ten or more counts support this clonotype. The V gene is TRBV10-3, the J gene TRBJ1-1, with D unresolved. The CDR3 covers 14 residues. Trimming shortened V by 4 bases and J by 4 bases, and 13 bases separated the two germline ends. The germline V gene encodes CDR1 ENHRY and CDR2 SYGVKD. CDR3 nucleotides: TGTGCCATCAGTGTAGGTGGGGATAGCACTGAAGCTTTCTTT. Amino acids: CAISVGGDSTEAFF.

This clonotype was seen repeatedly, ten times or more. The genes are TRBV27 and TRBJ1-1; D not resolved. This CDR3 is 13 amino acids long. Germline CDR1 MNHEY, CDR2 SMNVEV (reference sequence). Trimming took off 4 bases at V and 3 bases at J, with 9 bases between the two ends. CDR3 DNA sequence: TGTGCCAGCAGTTCACGGCAGTACACTGAAGCTTTCTTT. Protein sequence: CASSSRQYTEAFF.

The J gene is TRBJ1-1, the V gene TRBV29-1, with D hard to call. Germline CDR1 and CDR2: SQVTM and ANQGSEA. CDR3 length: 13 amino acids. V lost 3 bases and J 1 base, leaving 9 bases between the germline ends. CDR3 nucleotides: TGCAGCGTTGAGAAGGCAGCGAACACTGAAGCTTTCTTT. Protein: CSVEKAANTEAFF.

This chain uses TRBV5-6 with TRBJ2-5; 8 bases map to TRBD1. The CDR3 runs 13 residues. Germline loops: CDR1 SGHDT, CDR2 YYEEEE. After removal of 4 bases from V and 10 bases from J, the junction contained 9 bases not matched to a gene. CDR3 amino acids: CASSLWDRNVQYF. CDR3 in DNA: TGTGCCAGCAGCCTCTGGGACAGGAACGTCCAGTACTTC.

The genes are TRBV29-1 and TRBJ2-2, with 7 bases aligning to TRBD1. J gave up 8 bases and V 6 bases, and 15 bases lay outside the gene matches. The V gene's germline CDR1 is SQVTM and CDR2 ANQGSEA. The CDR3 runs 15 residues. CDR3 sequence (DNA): TGCAGCGTCCGGGGAGCGACAGGGATATCGGGGGAGCTGTTTTTT. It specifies CSVRGATGISGELFF.

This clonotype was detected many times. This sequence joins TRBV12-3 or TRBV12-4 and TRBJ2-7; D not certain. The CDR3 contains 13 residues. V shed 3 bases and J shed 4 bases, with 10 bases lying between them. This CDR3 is CASSFSQLYEQYF. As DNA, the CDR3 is TGTGCCAGCAGTTTTAGTCAGCTATACGAGCAGTACTTC.

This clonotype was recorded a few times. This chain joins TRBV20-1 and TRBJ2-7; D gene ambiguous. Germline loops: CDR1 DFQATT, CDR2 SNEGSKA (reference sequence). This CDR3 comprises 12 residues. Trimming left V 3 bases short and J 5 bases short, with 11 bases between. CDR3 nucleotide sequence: TGCAGTGCTAGCGAAAGGGTCCACGAGCAGTACTTC. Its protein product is CSASERVHEQYF.

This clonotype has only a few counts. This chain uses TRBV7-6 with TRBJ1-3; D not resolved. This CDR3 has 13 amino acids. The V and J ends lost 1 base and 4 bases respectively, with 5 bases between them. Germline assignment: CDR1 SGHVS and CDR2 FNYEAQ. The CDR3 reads CASSLGLGNTIYF. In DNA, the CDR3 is TGTGCCAGCAGCTTAGGCCTGGGAAACACCATATATTTT.

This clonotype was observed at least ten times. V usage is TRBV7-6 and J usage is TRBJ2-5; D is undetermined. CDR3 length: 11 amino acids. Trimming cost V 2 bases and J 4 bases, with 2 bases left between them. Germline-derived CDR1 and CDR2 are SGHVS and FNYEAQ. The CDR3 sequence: CASSLLETQYF. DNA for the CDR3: TGTGCCAGCAGCTTATTAGAGACCCAGTACTTC.

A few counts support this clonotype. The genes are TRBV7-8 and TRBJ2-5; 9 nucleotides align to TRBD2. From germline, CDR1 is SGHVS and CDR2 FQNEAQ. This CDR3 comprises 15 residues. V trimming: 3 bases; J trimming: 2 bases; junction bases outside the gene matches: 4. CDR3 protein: CASSFLAGPQETQYF. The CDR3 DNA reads TGTGCCAGCAGCTTTCTAGCGGGGCCTCAAGAGACCCAGTACTTC. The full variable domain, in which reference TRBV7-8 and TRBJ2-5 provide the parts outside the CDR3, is GAGVSQSPRYKVAKRGQDVALRCDPISGHVSLFWYQQALGQGPEFLTYFQNEAQLDKSGLPSDRFFAERPEGSVSTLKIQRTQQEDSAVYLCASSFLAGPQETQYFGPGTRLLVL.

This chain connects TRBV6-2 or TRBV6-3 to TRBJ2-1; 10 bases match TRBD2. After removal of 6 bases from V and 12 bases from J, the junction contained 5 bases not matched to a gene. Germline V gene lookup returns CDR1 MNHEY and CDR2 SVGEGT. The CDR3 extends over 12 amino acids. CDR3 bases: TGTGCCAGCAGGGACCCTAGCGGGGGGCAGTTCTTC. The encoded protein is CASRDPSGGQFF.

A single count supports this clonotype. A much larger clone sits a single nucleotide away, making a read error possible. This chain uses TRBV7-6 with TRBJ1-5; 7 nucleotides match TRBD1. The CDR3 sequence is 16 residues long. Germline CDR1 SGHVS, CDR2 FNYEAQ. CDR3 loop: CANSLYGTVIDQPQHF. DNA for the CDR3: TGTGCCAACAGCTTGTACGGGACAGTAATCGATCAGCCCCAGCATTTT.

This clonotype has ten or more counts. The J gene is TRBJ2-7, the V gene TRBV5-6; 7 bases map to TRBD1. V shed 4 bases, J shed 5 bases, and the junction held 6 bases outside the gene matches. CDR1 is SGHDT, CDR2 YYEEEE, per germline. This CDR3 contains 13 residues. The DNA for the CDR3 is TGTGCCAGCAGCAGGGACAGTCCACACGAGCAGTACTTC. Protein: CASSRDSPHEQYF.

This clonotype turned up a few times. The CDR3 nucleotides are TGTGCCAGCAGCGTTGGCTTGATTGATTATGGCTACACCTTC. It codes for CASSVGLIDYGYTF. The rearrangement joins TRBV9 to TRBJ1-2; no clear D gene. The CDR3 covers 14 residues. Per germline, CDR1 SGDLS and CDR2 YYNGEE. V was pared by 2 bases and J by 5 bases, with 13 bases between.

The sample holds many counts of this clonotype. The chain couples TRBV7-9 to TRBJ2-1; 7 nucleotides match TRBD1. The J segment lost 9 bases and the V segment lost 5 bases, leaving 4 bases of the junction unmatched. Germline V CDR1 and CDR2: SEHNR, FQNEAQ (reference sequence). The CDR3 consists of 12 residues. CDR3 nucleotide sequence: TGTGCCAGCAGCCGCGACAGGGTTGAGCAGTTCTTC. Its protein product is CASSRDRVEQFF.

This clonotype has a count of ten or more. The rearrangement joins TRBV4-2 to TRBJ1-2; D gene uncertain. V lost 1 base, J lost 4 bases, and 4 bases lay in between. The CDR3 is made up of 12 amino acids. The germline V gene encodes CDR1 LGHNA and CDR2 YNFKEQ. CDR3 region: CASSQATYGYTF. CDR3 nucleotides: TGTGCCAGCAGCCAAGCGACCTATGGCTACACCTTC.

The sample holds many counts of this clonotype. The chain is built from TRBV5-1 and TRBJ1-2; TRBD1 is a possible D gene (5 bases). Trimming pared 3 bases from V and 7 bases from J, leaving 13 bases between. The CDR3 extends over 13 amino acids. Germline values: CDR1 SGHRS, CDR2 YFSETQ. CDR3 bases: TGCGCCAGCAGCTGGGGGTCGGGATCTGGCTACACCTTC. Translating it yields CASSWGSGSGYTF.

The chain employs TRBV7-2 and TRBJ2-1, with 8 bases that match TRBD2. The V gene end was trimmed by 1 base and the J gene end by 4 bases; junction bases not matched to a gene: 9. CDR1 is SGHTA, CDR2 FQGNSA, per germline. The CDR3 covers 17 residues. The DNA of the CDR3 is TGTGCCAGCAGCTTAGGCCCCCTAGCGGGTGGATACAATGAGCAGTTCTTC. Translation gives CASSLGPLAGGYNEQFF.

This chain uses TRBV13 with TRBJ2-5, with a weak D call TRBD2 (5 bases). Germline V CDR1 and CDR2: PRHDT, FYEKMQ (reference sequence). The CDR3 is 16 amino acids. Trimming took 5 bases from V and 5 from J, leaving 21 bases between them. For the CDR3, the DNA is TGTGCCAGCAGCCCCGACTACCTCCACGGCCGCGAGACCCAGTACTTC. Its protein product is CASSPDYLHGRETQYF.

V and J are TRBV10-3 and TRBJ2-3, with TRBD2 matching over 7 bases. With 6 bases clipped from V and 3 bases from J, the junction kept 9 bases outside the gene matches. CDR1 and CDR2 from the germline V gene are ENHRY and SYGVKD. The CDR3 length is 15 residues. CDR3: CAISVSGLGTDTQYF. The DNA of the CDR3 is TGTGCCATCAGCGTTAGCGGGTTGGGAACAGATACGCAGTATTTT.